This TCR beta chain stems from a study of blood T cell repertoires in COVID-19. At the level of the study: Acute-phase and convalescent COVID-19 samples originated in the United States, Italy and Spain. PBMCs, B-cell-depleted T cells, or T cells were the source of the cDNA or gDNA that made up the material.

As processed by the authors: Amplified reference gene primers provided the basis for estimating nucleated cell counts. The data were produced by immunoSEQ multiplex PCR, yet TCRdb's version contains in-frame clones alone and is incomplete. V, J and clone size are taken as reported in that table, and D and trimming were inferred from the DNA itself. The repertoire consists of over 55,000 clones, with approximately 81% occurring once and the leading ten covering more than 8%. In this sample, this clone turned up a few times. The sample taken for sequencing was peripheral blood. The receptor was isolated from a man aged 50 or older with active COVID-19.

In nucleotides, the CDR3 is TGCGCCAGCAGCCATCTGGGGGACAGGGGAGGCGAGCAGTACTTC. It codes for CASSHLGDRGGEQYF. V is TRBV4-1 and J is TRBJ2-7; 10 positions agree with TRBD1. The CDR3 is 15 residues long. Trimming removed 3 bases from V and 6 bases from J; junction bases left unmatched: 8. Germline CDR1 MGHRA, CDR2 YSYEKL.